Here is one T cell receptor beta chain with its context. There is no known antigen for this receptor. No qualities accompany the bases; no much larger clone lies one base away. Sequencing took place on an Illumina MiSeq. Turning to the authors' computational methods: Repertoire diversity was measured with the Shannon-Wiener index computed in VDJtools. A TCRbeta clonotype was considered expanded if its clonotype frequency was 3 or more. TCRdb ran its own pipeline on the public reads, namely fastp trimming at Q25 and MiXCR clone calling, and kept in-frame beta chains. Identical CDR3 protein sequences are pooled into one entry, listed with their most common genes and DNA. TCRdb, rather than the study authors, made the V and J calls. This sample gives about a hundred distinct CDR3 sequences in total; less than 45% of them show up just once. The ten largest clones take up about 80% of the sample. Reading from cysteine to phenylalanine, the CDR3 counts 14 amino acids. The sequence is cut down to CDR3 DNA, 42 bases in frame from base 1. Relative to germline, V is missing 4 bases and J is missing 2 bases, with 5 bases of the junction outside any gene match. The germline V gene (reference sequence) provides CDR1 DFQATT and CDR2 SNEGSKA.

This sample was taken from a study of precursors of human CD4 cytotoxic T cells (dated by TCRdb to the late 2010s). Broadly, across the study: CD4+ memory subsets from 15 or so donors in total were covered by the bulk TCR-seq analysis. Sequences for both the TCRalpha and TCRbeta chains came out of the TCR-seq analysis of some 14 donors (table S7).

General study outcomes and caveats: According to the authors, an observational design in humans cannot definitively determine the direction of differentiation between precursor and effector cells. Expanded effector clonotypes made up a larger fraction of IL-7Rhigh TEMRA clonotypes than of TEM or TCM clonotypes. IL-7Rhigh and IL-7R- TEMRA subsets showed more restricted TCR repertoires, with lower diversity and more expanded clonotypes, than TCM and TEM subsets. Only about 95% of the 14 donors were included in some of the bulk TCR-seq comparisons, which suggests that not every subset was available for every donor.

To test a precursor-effector relationship among CD4 cytotoxic T cells, bulk UMI-based TCR sequencing was performed on four sorted CD4+ memory subsets (TCM, TEM, IL-7Rhigh TEMRA, IL-7R- TEMRA). Cells were obtained from peripheral blood mononuclear cells that had been isolated from human blood. The sequence came from a human donor in good health. The sample consisted of memory CD4+ T cells from blood (PBMCs). The chain is assembled from TRBV20-1 and TRBJ1-5, with 7 bases aligning to TRBD1. CDR3 sequence: CSAKQGRGNQPQHF. The bases are TGCAGTGCTAAACAGGGGAGGGGCAATCAGCCCCAGCATTTT.